The next 7 T cell receptor beta chains were all read from a single sample in a study of blood T cell repertoires in COVID-19. Profiling relied on immunoSEQ multiplex PCR, and the TCRdb table lists in-frame clones only, not all of them. The sample consists of roughly 70,000 clones, around four fifths of them appearing once. The sample was peripheral blood. The origin of the receptors is a man aged 55-75 years with COVID-19, enrolled during active disease.

In DNA form, the CDR3 reads TGTGCCAGCAGAACAGGTTCAGGGACTGAAGCTTTCTTT. This codes for CASRTGSGTEAFF. The chain recombines TRBV6-5 with TRBJ1-1; tentatively, D is TRBD1 (5 bases). This CDR3 has 13 amino acids. CDR1 MNHEY and CDR2 SVGAGI come from the germline V gene. The ends were cut back, 6 bases at V and 5 bases at J, with 13 bases in the middle.

The chain uses TRBV5-1 and TRBJ2-1; the match to TRBD1 covers 8 bases. Germline V gene data show CDR1 as SGHRS and CDR2 as YFSETQ. V lost 0 bases to trimming and J lost 4 bases; unmatched junction nucleotides: 3. There are 15 residues in the CDR3. CDR3 protein: CASSLGTGRYNEQFF. The DNA for the CDR3 is TGCGCCAGCAGCTTGGGGACAGGGAGATACAATGAGCAGTTCTTC.

The chain recombines TRBV5-4 with TRBJ1-6; 9 bases agree with TRBD1. The length of the CDR3 is 16 residues. Germline CDR1 SGHNT, CDR2 YYREEE (reference sequence). V was pared by 4 bases and J by 7 bases, with 9 bases of the junction left unmatched. This chain's CDR3 is CASSIQGARGNSPLHF. CDR3 sequence (DNA): TGTGCCAGCAGCATACAGGGGGCGAGGGGAAATTCACCCCTCCACTTT. The full variable domain, completed using reference TRBV5-4 and TRBJ1-6, is ETGVTQSPTHLIKTRGQQVTLRCSSQSGHNTVSWYQQALGQGPQFIFQYYREEENGRGNFPPRFSGLQFPNYSSELNVNALELDDSALYLCASSIQGARGNSPLHFGNGTRLTVT.

The chain links TRBV10-3 to TRBJ2-1; 7 nucleotides align to TRBD1. Germline CDR1 is ENHRY and CDR2 is SYGVKD. The trim removed 6 bases at V and 6 bases at J, leaving 11 bases unmatched. There are 15 residues in the CDR3. This chain's CDR3 is CAISAGTVMGNEQFF. The CDR3 DNA reads as TGTGCCATCAGCGCCGGGACAGTCATGGGCAATGAGCAGTTCTTC.

This chain uses TRBV10-2 with TRBJ2-7; D unresolved. V was pared by 2 bases and J by 3 bases, with 11 bases between. The CDR3 sequence is 14 residues long. Germline CDR1 reads WSHSY; CDR2 reads SAAADI. CDR3 sequence reads: CASSELGLNYEQYF. The CDR3 nucleotides are TGCGCCAGCAGTGAGCTCGGGTTGAACTACGAGCAGTACTTC.

The chain carries TRBV12-3 or TRBV12-4 and TRBJ2-7; D unclear. The V gene lost 4 bases and the J gene lost 7 bases, with 11 bases spanning the gap. The CDR3 loop spans 12 amino acids. CDR3 residues: CASSSRLSEQYF. The CDR3 DNA reads TGTGCCAGCAGTTCCCGCCTCAGTGAGCAGTACTTC.

The rearrangement uses TRBV5-1 and TRBJ2-5; 10 bases fit TRBD1. Per the germline V gene, CDR1 is SGHRS and CDR2 is YFSETQ. The CDR3 has 14 residues. The junction had 2 bases not matched to a gene; V was cut back by 4 bases and J by 2 bases. CDR3 protein: CASSQGQGQETQYF. DNA for the CDR3: TGCGCCAGCAGCCAGGGACAGGGGCAAGAGACCCAGTACTTC.